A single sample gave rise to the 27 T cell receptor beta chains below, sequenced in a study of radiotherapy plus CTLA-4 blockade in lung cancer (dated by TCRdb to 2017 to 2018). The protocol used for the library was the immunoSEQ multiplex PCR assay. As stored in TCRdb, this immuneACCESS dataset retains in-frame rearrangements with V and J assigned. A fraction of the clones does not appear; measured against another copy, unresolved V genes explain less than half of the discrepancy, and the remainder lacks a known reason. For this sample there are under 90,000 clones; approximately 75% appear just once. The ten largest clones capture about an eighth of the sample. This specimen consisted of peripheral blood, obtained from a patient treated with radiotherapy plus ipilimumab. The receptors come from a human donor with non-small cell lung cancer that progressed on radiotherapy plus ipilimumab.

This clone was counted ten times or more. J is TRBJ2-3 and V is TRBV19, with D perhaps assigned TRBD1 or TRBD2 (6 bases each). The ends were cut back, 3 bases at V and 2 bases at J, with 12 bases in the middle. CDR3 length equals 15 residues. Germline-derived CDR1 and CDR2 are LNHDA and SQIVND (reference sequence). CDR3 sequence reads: CASSMGGYSTDTQYF. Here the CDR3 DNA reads TGTGCCAGTAGTATGGGGGGCTACTCCACAGATACGCAGTATTTT. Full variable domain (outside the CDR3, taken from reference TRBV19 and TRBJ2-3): DGGITQSPKYLFRKEGQNVTLSCEQNLNHDAMYWYRQDPGQGLRLIYYSQIVNDFQKGDIAEGYSVSREKKESFPLTVTSAQKNPTAFYLCASSMGGYSTDTQYFGPGTRLTVL.

CDR3 region: CASSISSTPSGSAKYF. The CDR3 DNA follows: TGTGCCAGTAGTATATCGTCGACTCCTAGCGGGAGCGCAAAGTACTTC. This chain connects TRBV19 to TRBJ2-5, with 10 bases identical to TRBD2. Per the germline V gene, CDR1 is LNHDA and CDR2 is SQIVND (reference sequence). V dropped 2 bases and J dropped 12; count of bases not matched to a gene: 15. The CDR3 has 16 residues.

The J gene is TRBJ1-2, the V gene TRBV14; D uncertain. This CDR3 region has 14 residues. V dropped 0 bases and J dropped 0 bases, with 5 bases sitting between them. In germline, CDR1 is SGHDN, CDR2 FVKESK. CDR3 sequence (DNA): TGTGCCAGCAGCCAAGAGCGGGCTAACTATGGCTACACCTTC. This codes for CASSQERANYGYTF.

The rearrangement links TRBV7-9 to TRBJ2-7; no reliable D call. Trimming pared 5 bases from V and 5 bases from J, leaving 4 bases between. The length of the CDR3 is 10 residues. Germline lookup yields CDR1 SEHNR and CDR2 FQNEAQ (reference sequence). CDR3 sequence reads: CASSPHEQYF. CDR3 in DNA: TGTGCCAGCAGCCCGCACGAGCAGTACTTC.

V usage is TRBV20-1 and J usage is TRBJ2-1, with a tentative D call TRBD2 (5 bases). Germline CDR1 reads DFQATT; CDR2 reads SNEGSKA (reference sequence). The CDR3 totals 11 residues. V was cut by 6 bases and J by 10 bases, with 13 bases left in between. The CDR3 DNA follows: TGCAGTGCCACCGCTAGCCGCGAGCAGTTCTTC. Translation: CSATASREQFF.

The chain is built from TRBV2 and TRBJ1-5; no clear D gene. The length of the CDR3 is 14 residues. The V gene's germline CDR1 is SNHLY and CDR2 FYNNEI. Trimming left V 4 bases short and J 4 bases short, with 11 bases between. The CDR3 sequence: CASSVGSGNQPQHF. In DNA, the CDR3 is TGTGCCAGCAGTGTCGGGAGCGGGAATCAGCCCCAGCATTTT.

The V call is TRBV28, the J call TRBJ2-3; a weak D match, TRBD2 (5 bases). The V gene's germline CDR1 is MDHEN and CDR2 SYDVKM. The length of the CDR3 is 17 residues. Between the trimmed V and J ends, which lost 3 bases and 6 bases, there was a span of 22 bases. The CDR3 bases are TGTGCCAGCAGTTTTCTCGGAGTAAGCGGAGAAGGGGATACGCAGTATTTT. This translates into CASSFLGVSGEGDTQYF.

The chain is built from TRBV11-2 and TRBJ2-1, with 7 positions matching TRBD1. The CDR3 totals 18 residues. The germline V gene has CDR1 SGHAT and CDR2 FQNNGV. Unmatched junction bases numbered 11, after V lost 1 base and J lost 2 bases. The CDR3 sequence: CASSLGPRTGITYNEQFF. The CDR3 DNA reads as TGTGCCAGCAGCTTAGGCCCCCGGACAGGAATAACCTACAATGAGCAGTTCTTC.

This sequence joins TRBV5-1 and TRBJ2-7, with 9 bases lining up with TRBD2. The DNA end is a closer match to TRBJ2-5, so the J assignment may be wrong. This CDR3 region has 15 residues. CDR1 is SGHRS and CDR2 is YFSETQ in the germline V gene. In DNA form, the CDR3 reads TGCGCCAGCACTTTCGGCGGGGGGGCGGCAGAGACCCAGTACTTC. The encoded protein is CASTFGGGAAETQYF.

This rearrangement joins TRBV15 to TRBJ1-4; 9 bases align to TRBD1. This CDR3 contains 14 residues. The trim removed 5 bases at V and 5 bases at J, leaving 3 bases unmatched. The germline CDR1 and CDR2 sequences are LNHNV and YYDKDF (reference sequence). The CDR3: CATSPGTGNEKLFF. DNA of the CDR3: TGTGCCACCAGCCCCGGGACAGGGAATGAAAAACTGTTTTTT.

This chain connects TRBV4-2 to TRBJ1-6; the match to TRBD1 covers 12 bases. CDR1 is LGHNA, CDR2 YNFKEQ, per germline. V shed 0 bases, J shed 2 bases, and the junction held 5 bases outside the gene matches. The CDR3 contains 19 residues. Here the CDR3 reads CASSQDAGQGATYNSPLHF. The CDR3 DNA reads TGTGCCAGCAGCCAAGATGCGGGACAGGGGGCCACCTATAATTCACCCCTCCACTTT.

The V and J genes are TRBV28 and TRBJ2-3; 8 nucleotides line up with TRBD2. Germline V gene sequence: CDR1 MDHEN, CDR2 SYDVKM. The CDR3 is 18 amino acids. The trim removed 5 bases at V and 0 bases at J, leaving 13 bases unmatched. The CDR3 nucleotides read TGTGCCAGCAGTCCGACTAGCGTGTATGAATACAGCACAGATACGCAGTATTTT. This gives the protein CASSPTSVYEYSTDTQYF.

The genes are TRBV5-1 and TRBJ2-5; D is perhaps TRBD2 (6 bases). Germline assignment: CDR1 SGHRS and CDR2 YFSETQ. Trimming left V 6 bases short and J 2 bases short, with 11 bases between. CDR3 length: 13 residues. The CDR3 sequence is CASTSREQETQYF. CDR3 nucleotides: TGCGCCAGCACATCTCGGGAGCAAGAGACCCAGTACTTC.

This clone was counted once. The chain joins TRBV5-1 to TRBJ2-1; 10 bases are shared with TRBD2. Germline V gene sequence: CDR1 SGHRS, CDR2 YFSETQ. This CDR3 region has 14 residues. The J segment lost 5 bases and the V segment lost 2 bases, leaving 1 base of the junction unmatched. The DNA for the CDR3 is TGCGCCAGCAGCTTAACTAGCGGGAACAATGAGCAGTTCTTC. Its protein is CASSLTSGNNEQFF.

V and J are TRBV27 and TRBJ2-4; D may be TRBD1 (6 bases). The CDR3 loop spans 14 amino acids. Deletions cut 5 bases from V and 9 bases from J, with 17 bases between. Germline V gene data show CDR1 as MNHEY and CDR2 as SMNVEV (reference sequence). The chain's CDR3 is CASSPGDTQGIQYF. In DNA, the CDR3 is TGTGCCAGCAGTCCCGGGGACACCCAAGGCATTCAGTACTTC.

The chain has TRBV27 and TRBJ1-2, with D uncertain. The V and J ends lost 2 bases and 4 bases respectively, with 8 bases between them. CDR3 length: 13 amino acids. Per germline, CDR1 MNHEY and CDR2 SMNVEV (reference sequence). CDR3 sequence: CASSLGSAYGYTF. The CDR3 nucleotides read TGTGCCAGCAGTTTAGGCAGTGCCTATGGCTACACCTTC.

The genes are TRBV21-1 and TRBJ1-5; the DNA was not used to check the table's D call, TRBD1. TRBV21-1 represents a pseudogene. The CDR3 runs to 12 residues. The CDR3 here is CASSRGRQPQHF. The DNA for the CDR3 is TGTGCCAGCAGCAGGGGGCGTCAGCCCCAGCATTTT.

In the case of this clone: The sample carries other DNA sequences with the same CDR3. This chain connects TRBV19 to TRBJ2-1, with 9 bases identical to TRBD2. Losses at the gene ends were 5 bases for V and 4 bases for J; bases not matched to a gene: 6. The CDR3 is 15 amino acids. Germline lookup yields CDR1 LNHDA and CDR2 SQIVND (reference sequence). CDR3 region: CASSYSGSGYNEQFF. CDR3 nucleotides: TGTGCCAGTAGTTATAGCGGGAGTGGGTACAATGAGCAGTTCTTC.

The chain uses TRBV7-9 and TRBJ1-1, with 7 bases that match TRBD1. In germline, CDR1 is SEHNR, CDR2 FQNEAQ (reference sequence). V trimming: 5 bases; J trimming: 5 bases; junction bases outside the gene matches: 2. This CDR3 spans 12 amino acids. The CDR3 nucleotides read TGTGCCAGCAGCCGACAGGGTACTGAAGCTTTCTTT. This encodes CASSRQGTEAFF.

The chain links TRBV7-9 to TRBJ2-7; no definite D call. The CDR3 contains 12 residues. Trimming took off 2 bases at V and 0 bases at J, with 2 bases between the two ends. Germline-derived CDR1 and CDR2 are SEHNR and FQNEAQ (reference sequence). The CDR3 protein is CASSLISYEQYF. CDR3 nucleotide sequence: TGTGCCAGCAGCTTAATCTCCTACGAGCAGTACTTC.

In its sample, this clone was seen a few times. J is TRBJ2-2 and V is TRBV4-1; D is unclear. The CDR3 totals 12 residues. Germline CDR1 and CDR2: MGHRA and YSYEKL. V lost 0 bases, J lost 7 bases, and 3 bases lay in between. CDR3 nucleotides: TGCGCCAGCAGCCAAGAGGGCGGGGAGCTGTTTTTT. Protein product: CASSQEGGELFF.

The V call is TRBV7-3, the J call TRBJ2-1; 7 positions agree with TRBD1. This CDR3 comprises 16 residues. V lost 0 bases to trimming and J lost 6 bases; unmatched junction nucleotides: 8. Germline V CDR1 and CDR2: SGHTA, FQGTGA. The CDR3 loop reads CASSLTPLRTGNEQFF. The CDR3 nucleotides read TGTGCCAGCAGCTTAACGCCGCTAAGGACAGGCAATGAGCAGTTCTTC.

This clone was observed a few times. This CDR3 reads CASSQDSGYEAFF. The CDR3 bases are TGTGCCAGCAGCCAAGATTCGGGGTACGAAGCTTTCTTT. The rearrangement links TRBV4-2 to TRBJ1-1; unclear D gene. The germline V gene encodes CDR1 LGHNA and CDR2 YNFKEQ. CDR3 size: 13 residues. Trimming cost V 0 bases and J 8 bases, with 10 bases left between them.

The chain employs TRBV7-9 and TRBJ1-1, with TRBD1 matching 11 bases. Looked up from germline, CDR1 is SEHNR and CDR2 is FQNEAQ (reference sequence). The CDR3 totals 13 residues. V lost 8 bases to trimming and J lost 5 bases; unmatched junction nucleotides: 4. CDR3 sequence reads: CASRGQGDTEAFF. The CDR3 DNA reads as TGTGCCAGCCGGGGACAGGGGGATACTGAAGCTTTCTTT.

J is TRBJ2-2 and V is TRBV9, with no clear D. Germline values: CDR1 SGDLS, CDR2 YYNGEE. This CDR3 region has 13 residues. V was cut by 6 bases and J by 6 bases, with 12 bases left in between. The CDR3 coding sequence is TGTGCCAGCAACCCCGAGGCGGCCGGGGAGCTGTTTTTT. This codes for CASNPEAAGELFF.

CDR3 in amino acids: CASRPGTSGTHNEQFF. In DNA form, the CDR3 reads TGTGCCAGCAGGCCCGGGACTAGCGGGACCCACAATGAGCAGTTCTTC. The chain has TRBV27 and TRBJ2-1; 13 positions agree with TRBD2. The J segment lost 5 bases and the V segment lost 6 bases, leaving 7 bases of the junction unmatched. The CDR3 is 16 amino acids. CDR1 is MNHEY, CDR2 SMNVEV, per germline (reference sequence).

This chain's CDR3 is CASSLELGGELFF. CDR3 DNA sequence: TGTGCCAGCAGCTTGGAGTTGGGCGGGGAGCTGTTTTTT. The chain carries TRBV5-4 and TRBJ2-2, with D hard to call. The CDR3 has 13 amino acids. Trimming took 0 bases from V and 7 from J, leaving 7 bases between them. Germline CDR1 SGHNT, CDR2 YYREEE (reference sequence). Full variable domain (rest looked up from reference TRBV5-4 and TRBJ2-2): ETGVTQSPTHLIKTRGQQVTLRCSSQSGHNTVSWYQQALGQGPQFIFQYYREEENGRGNFPPRFSGLQFPNYSSELNVNALELDDSALYLCASSLELGGELFFGEGSRLTVL.